This T cell receptor beta chain comes out of a study of response to subunit inactivated influenza vaccine. As for this clonotype: The junction shows a germline mismatch at one end, possibly a read error.

This CDR3 comprises 16 residues. Germline V gives CDR1 SSHAT, CDR2 FNYEAQ (reference sequence). TCRdb analysed the RT-PCR reads with MiXCR anew, one entry per CDR3 protein. The sample has about 540,000 distinct CDR3 sequences, 11% to 15% seen once. This sequence originates from a man between 45 and 60 years old who received an inactivated influenza vaccine. This specimen was PBMCs from blood, taken roughly 12 days after vaccination. The V and J genes are TRBV7-7 and TRBJ2-1, with D possibly TRBD2 on 6 matching bases. CDR3: CASSPAGLAGYNEQFF. CDR3 nucleotide sequence: TGTGCTAGCAGCCCTGCGGGACTTGCCGGATACAATGAGCAGTTCTTC.